Here is one TCR beta chain with its context. Its antigen is not known. The sample's treatment: roughly 19 received Ad26.COV2.S at low or high dose, single or two shots; several received placebo; per-sample allocation not given. The study sampled participants on day 63 after the first vaccine or placebo injection. This entry belongs to a study of Ad26.COV2.S vaccination and SARS-CoV-2 variants. Study-level information: Each vaccinee took Ad26.COV2.S intramuscularly, once or twice 56 days apart. Study-wide findings and caveats: Those who received vaccine or placebo ended up with similar non-spike TCR breadth.

Produced via immunoSEQ multiplex PCR; TCRdb's table is partial and in-frame only. The sample lists roughly 400,000 clones, 92% occurring once. J was trimmed by 6 bases and V by 3 bases; bases with no gene match: 13. The CDR3 spans 15 residues. CDR1 and CDR2 (germline): GTSNPN, SVGIG (reference sequence). The chain uses TRBV30 and TRBJ1-2, with 7 bases fitting TRBD1. The sample in question was peripheral blood, obtained in a trial of Ad26.COV2.S vaccine versus placebo. The source of this sequence is a person between 18 and 65 years old who received the Ad26.COV2.S COVID-19 vaccine or a placebo. In nucleotides, the CDR3 is TGTGCCTGGAGCCCAGGGGGGGGCCCCTGGGATGGCTACACCTTC. Its translation: CAWSPGGGPWDGYTF.